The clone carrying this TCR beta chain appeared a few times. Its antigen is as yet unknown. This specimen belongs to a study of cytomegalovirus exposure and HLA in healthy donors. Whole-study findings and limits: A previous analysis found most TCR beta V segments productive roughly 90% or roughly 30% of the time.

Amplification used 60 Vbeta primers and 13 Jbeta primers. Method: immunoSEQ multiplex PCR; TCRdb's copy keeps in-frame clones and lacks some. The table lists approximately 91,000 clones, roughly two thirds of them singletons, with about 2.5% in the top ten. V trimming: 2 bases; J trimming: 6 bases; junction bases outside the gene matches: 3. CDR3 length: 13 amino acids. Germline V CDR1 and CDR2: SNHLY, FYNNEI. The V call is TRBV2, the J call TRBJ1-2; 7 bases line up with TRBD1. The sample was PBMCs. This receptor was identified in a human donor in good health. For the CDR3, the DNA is TGTGCCAGCAGTGAACTACAGGGGAATGGCTACACCTTC. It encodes CASSELQGNGYTF.